The 26 T cell receptor beta chains reported below all come from one sample, sequenced in a study of blood T cell repertoires in COVID-19. Profiled with immunoSEQ multiplex PCR; TCRdb holds only in-frame clones, not every one. The sample lists 470,000 or so clones; approximately 85% were seen once. The sample was peripheral blood. The receptor set was obtained from a human donor in a cohort sampled during active COVID-19.

In this sample, this clone turned up many times. This chain links TRBV19 with TRBJ2-7; TRBD2 matches at 8 bases. Germline V gene lookup returns CDR1 LNHDA and CDR2 SQIVND (reference sequence). V gave up 5 bases and J gave up 6 bases; unmatched junction bases: 12. CDR3 size: 15 residues. The CDR3 region has the DNA TGTGCCAGTAGTTGGGTCGGGAGGGCCGGAGGCGAGCAGTACTTC. It translates to CASSWVGRAGGEQYF.

The chain links TRBV7-9 to TRBJ1-2; D remains unclear. The CDR3 covers 12 residues. Germline V gives CDR1 SEHNR, CDR2 FQNEAQ (reference sequence). V gave up 5 bases and J gave up 6 bases, with 10 bases separating them. CDR3 nucleotides: TGTGCCAGCAGCCTCGGACTGAATGGCTACACCTTC. It encodes CASSLGLNGYTF.

The chain links TRBV2 to TRBJ1-2; 8 nucleotides align to TRBD1. Germline V lookup: CDR1 SNHLY, CDR2 FYNNEI. With 5 bases clipped from V and 3 bases from J, the junction kept 8 bases outside the gene matches. The CDR3 contains 15 residues. CDR3 region: CASSYSTGADYGYTF. The CDR3, as DNA: TGTGCCAGCAGTTATTCGACAGGGGCCGACTATGGCTACACCTTC.

The J gene is TRBJ2-1, the V gene TRBV7-2; the D gene is possibly TRBD1 (5 bases). The germline V gene encodes CDR1 SGHTA and CDR2 FQGNSA. This CDR3 has 16 residues. Trimming took 7 bases from V and 6 from J, leaving 22 bases between them. This CDR3 reads CASTASAGSRINEQFF. DNA of the CDR3: TGTGCCAGCACCGCGTCGGCAGGGTCAAGGATCAATGAGCAGTTCTTC.

The rearrangement uses TRBV7-8 and TRBJ1-5, with unresolved D. V was pared by 2 bases and J by 4 bases, with 12 bases between. This CDR3 is built from 15 residues. CDR1 is SGHVS, CDR2 FQNEAQ, per germline. Here the CDR3 DNA reads TGTGCCAGCAGCTTATTTGGGCAGCCTAATCAGCCCCAGCATTTT. This translates into CASSLFGQPNQPQHF.

The chain uses TRBV27 and TRBJ1-2; the D gene is possibly TRBD1 (6 bases). The CDR3 consists of 13 residues. Trimming stripped 8 bases from V and 3 bases from J, with 13 bases between. The germline gives CDR1 MNHEY, CDR2 SMNVEV (reference sequence). The CDR3 protein is CASHPQGYYGYTF. CDR3 in DNA: TGTGCCAGCCACCCCCAGGGGTACTATGGCTACACCTTC.

In this sample, this clone turned up a few times. The chain uses TRBV6-2 or TRBV6-3 and TRBJ2-5; 11 nucleotides line up with TRBD2. This CDR3 comprises 16 residues. V shed 6 bases, J shed 4 bases, and the junction held 10 bases outside the gene matches. Germline lookup yields CDR1 MNHEY and CDR2 SVGEGT. The CDR3 nucleotides read TGTGCCAGCAGCTGGGCACTAGCGGGAGTTCGAGAGACCCAGTACTTC. This encodes CASSWALAGVRETQYF.

The chain recombines TRBV7-3 with TRBJ2-6; 7 bases line up with TRBD2. Germline CDR1 and CDR2: SGHTA and FQGTGA. J gave up 3 bases and V 7 bases, and 3 bases lay outside the gene matches. The CDR3 consists of 14 residues. The CDR3 DNA reads TGTGCCAGCACCCCGGGGGGTGGGGCCAACGTCCTGACTTTC. Protein: CASTPGGGANVLTF.

The V call is TRBV30, the J call TRBJ2-7; 10 positions agree with TRBD1. The V segment lost 5 bases and the J segment 3 bases; nucleotides outside the gene matches: 4. The CDR3 loop spans 13 amino acids. Germline V lookup: CDR1 GTSNPN, CDR2 SVGIG (reference sequence). The CDR3 DNA reads TGTGCCTGGGACAGGGGGCCGAACTACGAGCAGTACTTC. Translation: CAWDRGPNYEQYF.

This chain uses TRBV27 with TRBJ1-6; the D gene is possibly TRBD1 (6 bases). CDR3 length: 16 residues. V lost 5 bases and J lost 3, with 14 bases in between. CDR1 is MNHEY and CDR2 is SMNVEV in the germline V gene (reference sequence). The CDR3 DNA reads as TGTGCCAGCAGTCCCCATTCGGACAGCTATAATTCACCCCTCCACTTT. Translated, it gives CASSPHSDSYNSPLHF.

V and J are TRBV28 and TRBJ1-4; D not resolved. With 3 bases removed from V and 5 bases from J, the gap between germline ends came to 7 bases. The CDR3 consists of 13 residues. CDR1 MDHEN and CDR2 SYDVKM come from the germline V gene. The CDR3 here is CASSLIRNEKLFF. The CDR3 DNA sequence: TGTGCCAGCAGTTTGATCAGAAATGAAAAACTGTTTTTT.

V is TRBV7-9 and J is TRBJ2-5; 12 bases match TRBD2. There are 16 residues in the CDR3. CDR1 and CDR2 from the germline V gene are SEHNR and FQNEAQ (reference sequence). The V gene end was trimmed by 5 bases and the J gene end by 2 bases; junction bases not matched to a gene: 6. This chain's CDR3 is CASSPLAGGRQETQYF. In DNA, the CDR3 is TGTGCCAGCAGCCCACTAGCGGGAGGACGACAAGAGACCCAGTACTTC.

This rearrangement joins TRBV5-1 to TRBJ2-7; a weak D match, TRBD2 (5 bases). V lost 2 bases to trimming and J lost 2 bases, with 11 bases between them. The germline CDR1 and CDR2 sequences are SGHRS and YFSETQ. This CDR3 is built from 14 residues. CDR3 DNA: TGCGCCAGCAGCTTAGGGAGTTTAGCCTACGAGCAGTACTTC. Amino acids: CASSLGSLAYEQYF.

The chain links TRBV11-2 to TRBJ1-2; D is unclear. Trimming took 1 base from V and 4 from J, leaving 19 bases between them. The CDR3 sequence is 17 residues long. The germline V gene has CDR1 SGHAT and CDR2 FQNNGV. The CDR3 region is CASSLGPATATLYGYTF. In DNA, the CDR3 is TGTGCCAGCAGCTTAGGTCCAGCGACCGCAACGCTCTATGGCTACACCTTC.

In this sample, this clone turned up a few times. CDR3 loop: CASSLVEGYGYTF. CDR3 DNA: TGCGCCAGCAGCTTGGTTGAGGGCTATGGCTACACCTTC. This chain uses TRBV5-1 with TRBJ1-2; D is unresolved. Germline V gene lookup returns CDR1 SGHRS and CDR2 YFSETQ. The CDR3 spans 13 residues. Trimming pared 0 bases from V and 4 bases from J, leaving 7 bases between.

The chain combines TRBV24-1 with TRBJ2-1; D is unclear. Germline V gene data show CDR1 as KGHDR and CDR2 as SFDVKD. CDR3 length: 16 residues. V was clipped by 5 bases and J by 0 bases, with 13 bases between them. Here the CDR3 DNA reads TGTGCCACCAGTGGCCCCGTCCTGAGCTCCTACAATGAGCAGTTCTTC. Amino acid sequence: CATSGPVLSSYNEQFF.

This sequence joins TRBV30 and TRBJ1-6; D gene uncertain. CDR3 size: 16 residues. The V and J ends lost 2 bases and 0 bases respectively, with 11 bases between them. Germline CDR1 and CDR2: GTSNPN and SVGIG (reference sequence). CDR3 nucleotides: TGTGCCTGGAGTCCGGATTGGAGCTCCTATAATTCACCCCTCCACTTT. The encoded protein is CAWSPDWSSYNSPLHF.

The chain couples TRBV19 to TRBJ2-1; possibly TRBD1 for D (6 bases). V was trimmed by 5 bases and J by 10 bases, leaving 18 bases between them. Germline V lookup: CDR1 LNHDA, CDR2 SQIVND (reference sequence). The CDR3 spans 14 residues. The CDR3 loop reads CASSVTTGLGEQFF. The CDR3 region has the DNA TGTGCCAGTAGTGTTACGACAGGCCTAGGGGAGCAGTTCTTC.

This chain uses TRBV7-2 with TRBJ2-2, with 8 bases lining up with TRBD1. V trimming: 6 bases; J trimming: 0 bases; junction bases outside the gene matches: 3. Germline values: CDR1 SGHTA, CDR2 FQGNSA. The CDR3 contains 15 residues. The CDR3 coding sequence is TGTGCCAGCAGGTCGGACAGGGCGAACACCGGGGAGCTGTTTTTT. Protein: CASRSDRANTGELFF. Using reference TRBV7-2 and TRBJ2-2 for the parts outside the CDR3, the full variable domain is GAGVSQSPSNKVTEKGKDVELRCDPISGHTALYWYRQSLGQGLEFLIYFQGNSAPDKSGLPSDRFSAERTGGSVSTLTIQRTQQEDSAVYLCASRSDRANTGELFFGEGSRLTVL.

This chain joins TRBV30 and TRBJ2-2; D is possibly TRBD2 (5 bases). Per the germline V gene, CDR1 is GTSNPN and CDR2 is SVGIG (reference sequence). Trimming took 3 bases from V and 6 from J, leaving 14 bases between them. The CDR3 covers 14 residues. CDR3 sequence reads: CAWSRTMRAGELFF. Written as DNA, the CDR3 is TGTGCCTGGAGCCGAACAATGCGGGCCGGGGAGCTGTTTTTT.

This clone was seen just once. The rearrangement uses TRBV19 and TRBJ2-5; TRBD2 matches 16 bases. V gave up 7 bases and J gave up 4 bases; unmatched junction bases: 6. Germline lookup yields CDR1 LNHDA and CDR2 SQIVND (reference sequence). The CDR3 length is 16 residues. CDR3 amino acids: CASMGLAGGPRETQYF. DNA for the CDR3: TGTGCCAGTATGGGACTAGCGGGAGGGCCCCGAGAGACCCAGTACTTC.

The rearrangement joins TRBV6-2 or TRBV6-3 to TRBJ1-6; D gene uncertain. Trimming pared 0 bases from V and 6 bases from J, leaving 9 bases between. This CDR3 contains 15 residues. Per the germline V gene, CDR1 is MNHEY and CDR2 is SVGEGT. CDR3: CASSYSARGNSPLHF. CDR3 sequence (DNA): TGTGCCAGCAGTTACTCGGCGCGGGGTAATTCACCCCTCCACTTT.

The chain recombines TRBV5-8 with TRBJ2-1; weak D call: TRBD2 (6 bases). Trimming took 2 bases from V and 7 from J, leaving 13 bases between them. The V gene's germline CDR1 is SGHTS and CDR2 YDEGEE. The CDR3 runs 14 residues. CDR3 loop: CASSLTTSSNEQFF. In DNA, the CDR3 is TGTGCCAGCAGCTTAACGACTAGTTCGAATGAGCAGTTCTTC.

The sample holds a few counts of this clone. V is TRBV19 and J is TRBJ1-1; D call uncertain. The length of the CDR3 is 14 residues. Germline-derived CDR1 and CDR2 are LNHDA and SQIVND (reference sequence). V lost 7 bases and J lost 7, with 19 bases in between. DNA for the CDR3: TGTGCCAGTAATCCCGCCGGAGTTAGCAGTGAAGCTTTCTTT. This encodes CASNPAGVSSEAFF.

This sequence joins TRBV7-2 and TRBJ2-1; a weak D match, TRBD1 (6 bases). The CDR3 covers 14 residues. CDR1 is SGHTA, CDR2 FQGNSA, per germline. Trimming shortened V by 2 bases and J by 8 bases, and 13 bases separated the two germline ends. The DNA of the CDR3 is TGTGCCAGCAGCTTAAGGTATGGGGGCGATGAGCAGTTCTTC. It specifies CASSLRYGGDEQFF.

This chain connects TRBV18 to TRBJ1-4; 7 nucleotides agree with TRBD1. The V and J ends lost 5 bases and 6 bases, in that order; junction bases with no gene match: 3. Looked up from germline, CDR1 is KGHSH and CDR2 is LQKENI. The CDR3 contains 13 residues. CDR3 in amino acids: CASSSQGDEKLFF. The CDR3 DNA reads TGTGCCAGCTCATCCCAGGGGGATGAAAAACTGTTTTTT.